The entry below describes one TCR beta chain. Its antigen is unidentified. These data come from a study of T cell responses to AZD1222 COVID-19 vaccine. Assay: immunoSEQ multiplex PCR; the TCRdb copy retains only in-frame clones and omits some. The sample lists about 150,000 clones, 90% occurring once. CDR3 length: 13 residues. Germline lookup yields CDR1 SGHTA and CDR2 FQGTGA. The V and J ends lost 2 bases and 14 bases, in that order; junction bases with no gene match: 9. Findings and caveats of the study: At baseline, just a handful of AZD1222 recipients tested seropositive.

The V gene is TRBV7-3, the J gene TRBJ2-3; 8 bases fit TRBD2. The sequence was obtained from an adult in good health. The sequencing used peripheral blood, collected on day 0 of AZD1222 vaccination. The CDR3 DNA reads TGTGCCAGCAGCTTAGTCCCTAGCGGGTCTCTGTATTTT. Residues: CASSLVPSGSLYF.